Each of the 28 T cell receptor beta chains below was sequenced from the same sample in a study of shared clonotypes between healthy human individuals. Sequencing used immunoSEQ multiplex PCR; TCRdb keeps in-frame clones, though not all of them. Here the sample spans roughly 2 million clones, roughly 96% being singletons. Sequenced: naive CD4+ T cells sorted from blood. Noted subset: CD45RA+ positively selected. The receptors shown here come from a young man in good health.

The CDR3 region is CATSRDPLIEAFF. DNA of the CDR3: TGTGCCACCAGCAGAGATCCCCTAATCGAAGCTTTCTTT. The rearrangement joins TRBV15 to TRBJ1-1; D remains ambiguous. Trimming pared 0 bases from V and 8 bases from J, leaving 10 bases between. Germline lookup yields CDR1 LNHNV and CDR2 YYDKDF (reference sequence). The CDR3 totals 13 residues.

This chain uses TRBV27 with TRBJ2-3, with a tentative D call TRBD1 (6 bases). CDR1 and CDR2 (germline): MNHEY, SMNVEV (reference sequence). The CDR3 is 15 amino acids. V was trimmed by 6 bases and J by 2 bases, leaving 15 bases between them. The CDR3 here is CASSRRTAFTDTQYF. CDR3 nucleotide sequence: TGTGCCAGCAGCCGCAGGACAGCATTCACAGATACGCAGTATTTT.

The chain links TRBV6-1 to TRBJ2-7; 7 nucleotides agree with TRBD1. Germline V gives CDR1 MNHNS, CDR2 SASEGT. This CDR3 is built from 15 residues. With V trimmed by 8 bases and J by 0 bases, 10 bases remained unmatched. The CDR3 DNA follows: TGTGCCAGCCGAACACCCGGGACAGTCTCCTACGAGCAGTACTTC. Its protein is CASRTPGTVSYEQYF.

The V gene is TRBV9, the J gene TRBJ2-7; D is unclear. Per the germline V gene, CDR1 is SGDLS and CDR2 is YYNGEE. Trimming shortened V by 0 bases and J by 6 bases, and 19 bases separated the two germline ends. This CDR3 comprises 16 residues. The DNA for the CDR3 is TGTGCCAGCAGCGTAGGCGCCGGATTGTTTTCTCGCGAGCAGTACTTC. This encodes CASSVGAGLFSREQYF.

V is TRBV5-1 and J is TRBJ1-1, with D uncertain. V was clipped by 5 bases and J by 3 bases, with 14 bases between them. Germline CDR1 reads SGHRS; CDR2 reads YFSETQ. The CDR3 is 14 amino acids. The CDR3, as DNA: TGCGCCAGCAGTCTCGGCGGCATGGACACTGAAGCTTTCTTT. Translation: CASSLGGMDTEAFF.

The CDR3: CASSYQRGQGSEQYF. As DNA, the CDR3 is TGTGCCAGCAGTTACCAAAGGGGACAGGGGTCCGAGCAGTACTTC. This chain connects TRBV6-5 to TRBJ2-7; 10 bases are a match to TRBD1. V gave up 2 bases and J gave up 6 bases; unmatched junction bases: 7. This CDR3 has 15 residues. The germline gives CDR1 MNHEY, CDR2 SVGAGI.

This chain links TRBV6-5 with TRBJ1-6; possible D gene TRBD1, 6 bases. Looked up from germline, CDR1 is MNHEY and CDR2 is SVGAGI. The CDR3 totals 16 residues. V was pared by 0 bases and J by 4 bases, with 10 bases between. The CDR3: CASSYSEGGYNSPLHF. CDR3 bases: TGTGCCAGCAGTTACTCTGAGGGGGGGTATAATTCACCCCTCCACTTT.

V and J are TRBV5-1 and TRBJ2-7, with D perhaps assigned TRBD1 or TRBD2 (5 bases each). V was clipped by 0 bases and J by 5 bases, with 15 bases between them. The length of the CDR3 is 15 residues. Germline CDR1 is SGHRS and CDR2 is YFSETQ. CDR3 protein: CASSLDSGLRDEQYF. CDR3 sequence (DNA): TGCGCCAGCAGCTTGGATTCGGGGCTGAGGGACGAGCAGTACTTC.

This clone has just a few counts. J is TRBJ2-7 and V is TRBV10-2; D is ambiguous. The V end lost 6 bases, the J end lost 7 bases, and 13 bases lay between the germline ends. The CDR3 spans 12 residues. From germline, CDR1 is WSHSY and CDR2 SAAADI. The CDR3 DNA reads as TGCGCCAGCAGGATAAAACATGGGGAGCAGTACTTC. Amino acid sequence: CASRIKHGEQYF.

The CDR3 loop is CAAVAGGRESYEQYF. The CDR3 DNA reads as TGTGCCGCGGTAGCGGGGGGTAGAGAGAGCTACGAGCAGTACTTC. The rearrangement uses TRBV7-3 and TRBJ2-7, with TRBD2 matching over 10 bases. V lost 11 bases to trimming and J lost 3 bases; unmatched junction nucleotides: 13. This CDR3 region has 15 residues. From germline, CDR1 is SGHTA and CDR2 FQGTGA.

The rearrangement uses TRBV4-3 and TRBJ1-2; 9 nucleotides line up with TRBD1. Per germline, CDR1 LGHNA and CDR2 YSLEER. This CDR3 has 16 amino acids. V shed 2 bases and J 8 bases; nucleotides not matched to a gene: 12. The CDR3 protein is CASSQISGQGPRGYTF. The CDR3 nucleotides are TGCGCCAGCAGCCAAATTTCGGGACAGGGCCCCCGCGGCTACACCTTC.

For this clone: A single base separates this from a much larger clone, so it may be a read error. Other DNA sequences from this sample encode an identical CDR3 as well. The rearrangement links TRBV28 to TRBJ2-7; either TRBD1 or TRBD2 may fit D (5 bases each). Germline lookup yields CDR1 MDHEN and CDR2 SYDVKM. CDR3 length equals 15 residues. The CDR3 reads CASSKGPRVSYEQYF. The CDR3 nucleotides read TGTGCCAGCAGTAAGGGACCGAGAGTGTCCTACGAGCAATACTTC.

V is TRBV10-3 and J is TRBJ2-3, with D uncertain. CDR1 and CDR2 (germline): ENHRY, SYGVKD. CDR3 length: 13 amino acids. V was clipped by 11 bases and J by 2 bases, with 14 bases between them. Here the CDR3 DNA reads TGTGCCGCCCGTAAAAGGGACACAGATACGCAGTATTTT. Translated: CAARKRDTDTQYF.

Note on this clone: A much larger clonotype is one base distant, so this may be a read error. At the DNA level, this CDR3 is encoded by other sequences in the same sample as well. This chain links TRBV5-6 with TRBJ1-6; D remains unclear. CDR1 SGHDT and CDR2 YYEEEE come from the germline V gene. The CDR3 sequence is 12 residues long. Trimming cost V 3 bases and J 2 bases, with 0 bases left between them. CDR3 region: CASSSYNSPLHF. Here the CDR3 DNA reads TGTGCCAGCAGCTCCTATAATTCACCCCTCCACTTT.

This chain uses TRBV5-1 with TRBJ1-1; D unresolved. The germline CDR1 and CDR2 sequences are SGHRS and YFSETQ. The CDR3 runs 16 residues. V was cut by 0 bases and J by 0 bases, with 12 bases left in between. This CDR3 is CASSLVEGVMNTEAFF. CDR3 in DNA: TGCGCCAGCAGCTTGGTAGAAGGAGTCATGAACACTGAAGCTTTCTTT.

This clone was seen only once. The CDR3 spells CSASRGELIPEQYF. The CDR3 DNA reads as TGCAGCGCATCTCGAGGGGAGCTCATTCCCGAGCAGTACTTC. This rearrangement joins TRBV29-1 to TRBJ2-7; D possibly matches TRBD1 or TRBD2 (5 bases each). V dropped 7 bases and J dropped 6 bases, with 22 bases sitting between them. Germline V gene sequence: CDR1 SQVTM, CDR2 ANQGSEA. The CDR3 is 14 amino acids.

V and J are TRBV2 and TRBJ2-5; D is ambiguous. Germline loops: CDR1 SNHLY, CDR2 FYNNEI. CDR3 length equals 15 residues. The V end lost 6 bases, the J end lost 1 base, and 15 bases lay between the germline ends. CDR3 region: CASSTDWGGQETQYF. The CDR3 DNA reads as TGTGCCAGCAGCACCGACTGGGGTGGCCAAGAGACCCAGTACTTC.

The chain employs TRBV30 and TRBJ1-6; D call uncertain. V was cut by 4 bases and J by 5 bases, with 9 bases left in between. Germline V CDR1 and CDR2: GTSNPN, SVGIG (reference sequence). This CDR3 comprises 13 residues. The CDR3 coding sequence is TGTGCCTGGAATCAACAAGATAATTCACCCCTCCACTTT. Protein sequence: CAWNQQDNSPLHF. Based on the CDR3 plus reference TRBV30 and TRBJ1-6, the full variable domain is SQTIHQWPATLVQPVGSPLSLECTVEGTSNPNLYWYRQAAGRGLQLLFYSVGIGQISSEVPQNLSASRPQDRQFILSSKKLLLSDSGFYLCAWNQQDNSPLHFGNGTRLTVT.

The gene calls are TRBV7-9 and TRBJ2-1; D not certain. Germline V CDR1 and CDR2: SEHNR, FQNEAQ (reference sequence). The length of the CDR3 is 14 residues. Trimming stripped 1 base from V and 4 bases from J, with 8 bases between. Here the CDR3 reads CASSLVLSYNEQFF. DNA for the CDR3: TGTGCCAGCAGCTTAGTACTATCTTACAATGAGCAGTTCTTC.

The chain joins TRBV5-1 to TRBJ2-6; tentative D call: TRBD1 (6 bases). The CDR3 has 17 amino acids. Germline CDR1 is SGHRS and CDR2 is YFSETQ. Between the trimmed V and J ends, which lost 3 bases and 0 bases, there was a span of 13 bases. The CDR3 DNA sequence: TGCGCCAGCAGCTGGGACAAAGGGCGCTCTGGGGCCAACGTCCTGACTTTC. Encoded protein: CASSWDKGRSGANVLTF.

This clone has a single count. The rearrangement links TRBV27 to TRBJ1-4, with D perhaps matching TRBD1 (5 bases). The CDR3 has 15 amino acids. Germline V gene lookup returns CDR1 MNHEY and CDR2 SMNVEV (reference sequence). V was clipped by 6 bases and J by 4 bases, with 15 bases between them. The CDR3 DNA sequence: TGTGCCAGCAGCCTGGGTTGGGGGAATAATGAAAAACTGTTTTTT. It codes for CASSLGWGNNEKLFF.

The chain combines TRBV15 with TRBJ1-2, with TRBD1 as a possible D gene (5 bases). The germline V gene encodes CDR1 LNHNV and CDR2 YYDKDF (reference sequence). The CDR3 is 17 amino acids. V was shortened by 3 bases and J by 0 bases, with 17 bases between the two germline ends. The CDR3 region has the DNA TGTGCCACCAGCAGGGGCGGGGGGTACTTAGCTAACTATGGCTACACCTTC. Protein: CATSRGGGYLANYGYTF.

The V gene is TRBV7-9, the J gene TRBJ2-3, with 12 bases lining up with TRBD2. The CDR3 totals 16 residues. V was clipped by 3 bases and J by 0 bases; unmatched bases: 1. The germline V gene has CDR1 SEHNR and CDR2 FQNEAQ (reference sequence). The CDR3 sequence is CASSFGLAGSTDTQYF. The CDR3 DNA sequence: TGTGCCAGCAGCTTCGGACTAGCGGGGAGCACAGATACGCAGTATTTT.

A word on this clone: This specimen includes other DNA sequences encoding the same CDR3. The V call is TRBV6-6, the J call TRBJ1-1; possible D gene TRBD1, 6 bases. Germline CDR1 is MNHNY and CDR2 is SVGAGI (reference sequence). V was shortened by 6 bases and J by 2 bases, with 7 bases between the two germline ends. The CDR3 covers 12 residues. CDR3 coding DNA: TGTGCCAGCAGGGGGGGCAACACTGAAGCTTTCTTT. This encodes CASRGGNTEAFF.

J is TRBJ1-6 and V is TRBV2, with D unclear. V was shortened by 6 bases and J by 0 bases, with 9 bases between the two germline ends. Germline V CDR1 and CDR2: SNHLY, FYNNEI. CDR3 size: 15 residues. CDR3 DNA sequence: TGTGCCAGCAGGAAGGGATCCTCCTATAATTCACCCCTCCACTTT. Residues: CASRKGSSYNSPLHF.

The CDR3 protein is CASSGEASNYGYTF. The CDR3 bases are TGTGCCAGTAGTGGGGAGGCTTCTAACTATGGCTACACCTTC. The rearrangement joins TRBV19 to TRBJ1-2; the D is unclear. V was trimmed by 5 bases and J by 0 bases, leaving 10 bases between them. The CDR3 is 14 amino acids. Germline CDR1 LNHDA, CDR2 SQIVND (reference sequence).

This chain's CDR3 is CASSAGPSQPQHF. CDR3 in DNA: TGTGCCAGCAGTGCGGGCCCTTCCCAGCCCCAGCATTTT. V is TRBV6-1 and J is TRBJ1-5; the D is unclear. The CDR3 has 13 residues. CDR1 is MNHNS, CDR2 SASEGT, per germline. V was pared by 4 bases and J by 7 bases, with 11 bases between.

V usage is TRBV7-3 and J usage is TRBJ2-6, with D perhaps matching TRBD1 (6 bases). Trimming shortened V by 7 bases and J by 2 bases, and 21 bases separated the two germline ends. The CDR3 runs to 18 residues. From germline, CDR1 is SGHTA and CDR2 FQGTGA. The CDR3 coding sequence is TGTGCCAGCAACGAAGCAGCCAGGGGATATACTGGGGCCAACGTCCTGACTTTC. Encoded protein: CASNEAARGYTGANVLTF.